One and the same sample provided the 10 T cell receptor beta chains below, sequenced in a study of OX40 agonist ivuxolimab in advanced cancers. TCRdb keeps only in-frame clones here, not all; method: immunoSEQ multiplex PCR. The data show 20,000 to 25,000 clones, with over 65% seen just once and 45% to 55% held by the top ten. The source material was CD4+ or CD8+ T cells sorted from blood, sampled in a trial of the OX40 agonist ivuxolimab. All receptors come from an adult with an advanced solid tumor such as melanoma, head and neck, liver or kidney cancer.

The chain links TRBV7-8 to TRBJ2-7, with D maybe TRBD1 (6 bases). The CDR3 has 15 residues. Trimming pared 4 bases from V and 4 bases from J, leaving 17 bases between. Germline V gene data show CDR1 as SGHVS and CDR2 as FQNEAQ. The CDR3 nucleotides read TGTGCCAGCAGCTACAACAGGGTATGGAGTTACGAGCAGTACTTC. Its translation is CASSYNRVWSYEQYF.

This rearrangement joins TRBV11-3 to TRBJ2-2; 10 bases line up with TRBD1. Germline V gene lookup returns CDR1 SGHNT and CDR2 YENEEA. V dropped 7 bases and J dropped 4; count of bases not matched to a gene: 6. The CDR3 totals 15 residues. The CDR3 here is CASKLDRGSTGELFF. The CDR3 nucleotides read TGTGCCAGCAAATTGGACAGGGGGAGCACCGGGGAGCTGTTTTTT.

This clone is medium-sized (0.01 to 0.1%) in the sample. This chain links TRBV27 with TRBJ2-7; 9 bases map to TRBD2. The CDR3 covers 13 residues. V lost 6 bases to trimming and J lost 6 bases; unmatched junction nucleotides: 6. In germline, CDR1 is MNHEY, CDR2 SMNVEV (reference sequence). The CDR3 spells CASRGLAVLEQYF. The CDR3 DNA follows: TGTGCCAGCAGGGGACTAGCAGTCCTCGAGCAGTACTTC.

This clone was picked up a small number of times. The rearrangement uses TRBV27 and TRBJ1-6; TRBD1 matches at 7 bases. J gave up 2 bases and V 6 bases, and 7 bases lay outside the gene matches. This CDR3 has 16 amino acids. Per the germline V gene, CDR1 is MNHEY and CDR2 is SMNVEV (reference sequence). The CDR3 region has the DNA TGTGCCAGCAGACGACAGGGAAACCCCTATAATTCACCCCTCCACTTT. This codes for CASRRQGNPYNSPLHF.

Here the CDR3 reads CASSAGTGVSYEQYF. Written as DNA, the CDR3 is TGTGCCAGCAGCGCCGGGACAGGGGTGTCCTACGAGCAGTACTTC. The rearrangement joins TRBV9 to TRBJ2-7; 10 bases match TRBD1. Germline assignment: CDR1 SGDLS and CDR2 YYNGEE. This CDR3 comprises 15 residues. Trimming took 3 bases from V and 1 from J; bases not matched to a gene: 4.

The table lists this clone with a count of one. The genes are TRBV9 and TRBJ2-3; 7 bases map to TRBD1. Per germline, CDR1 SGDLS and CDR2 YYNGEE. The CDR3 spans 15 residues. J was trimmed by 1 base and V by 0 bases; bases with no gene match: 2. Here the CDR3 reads CASSVAGTGTDTQYF. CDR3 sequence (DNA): TGTGCCAGCAGCGTAGCCGGGACAGGCACAGATACGCAGTATTTT.

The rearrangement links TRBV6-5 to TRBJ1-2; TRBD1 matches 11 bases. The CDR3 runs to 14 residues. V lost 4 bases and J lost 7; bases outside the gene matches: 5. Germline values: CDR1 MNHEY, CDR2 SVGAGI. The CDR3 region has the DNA TGTGCCAGCAGTTTAGGACAGGGGGCTGCTGGCTACACCTTC. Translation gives CASSLGQGAAGYTF.

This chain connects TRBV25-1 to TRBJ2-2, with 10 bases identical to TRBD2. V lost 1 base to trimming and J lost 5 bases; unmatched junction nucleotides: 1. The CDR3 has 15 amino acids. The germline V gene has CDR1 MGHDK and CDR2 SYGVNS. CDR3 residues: CASSELTSGTGELFF. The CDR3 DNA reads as TGTGCCAGCAGTGAATTGACTAGCGGGACCGGGGAGCTGTTTTTT.

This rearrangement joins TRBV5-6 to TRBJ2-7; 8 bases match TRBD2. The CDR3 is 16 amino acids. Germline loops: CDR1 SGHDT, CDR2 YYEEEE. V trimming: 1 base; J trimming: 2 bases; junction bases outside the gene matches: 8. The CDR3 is CASSLSLSGSPYEQYF. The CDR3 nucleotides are TGTGCCAGCAGCTTGTCCCTAAGCGGGAGTCCCTACGAGCAGTACTTC.

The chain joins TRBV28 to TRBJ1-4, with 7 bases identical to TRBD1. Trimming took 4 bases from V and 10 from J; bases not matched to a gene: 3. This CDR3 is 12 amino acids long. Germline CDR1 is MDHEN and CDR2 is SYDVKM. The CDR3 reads CASSSEGAKLFF. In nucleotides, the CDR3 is TGTGCCAGCAGTTCGGAGGGGGCAAAACTGTTTTTT. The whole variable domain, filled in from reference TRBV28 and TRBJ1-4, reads DVKVTQSSRYLVKRTGEKVFLECVQDMDHENMFWYRQDPGLGLRLIYFSYDVKMKEKGDIPEGYSVSREKKERFSLILESASTNQTSMYLCASSSEGAKLFFGSGTQLSVL.